The 27 T cell receptor beta chains below all came from one sample that was sequenced in a study of chemoradiotherapy in HPV16-positive cancers. Sequencing used immunoSEQ multiplex PCR; TCRdb keeps in-frame clones, though not all of them. The data show 9,500 to 15,000 clones, 81% seen once. This specimen was acquired from a patient who underwent chemoradiotherapy. The receptors here all came from a human donor with HPV-associated anogenital cancer.

The V gene is TRBV9, the J gene TRBJ1-4; D might be TRBD1 (5 bases). The V and J ends lost 2 bases and 5 bases respectively, with 13 bases between them. Germline V gene data show CDR1 as SGDLS and CDR2 as YYNGEE. The CDR3 consists of 15 residues. The CDR3 sequence: CASSVLGTRNEKLFF. The CDR3 DNA follows: TGTGCCAGCAGCGTCCTTGGGACCAGAAATGAAAAACTGTTTTTT.

This clone was detected once. The CDR3 DNA is TGTGCCAGCAGCGTTTACGGGGGCTACGAGCAGTACTTC. Translating it yields CASSVYGGYEQYF. The genes are TRBV7-3 and TRBJ2-7; TRBD2 is a possible D gene (6 bases). The germline V gene has CDR1 SGHTA and CDR2 FQGTGA. The CDR3 extends over 13 amino acids. V lost 5 bases to trimming and J lost 3 bases, with 11 bases between them.

This chain links TRBV9 with TRBJ2-7, with D possibly TRBD2 on 6 matching bases. CDR1 SGDLS and CDR2 YYNGEE come from the germline V gene. This CDR3 has 15 residues. The ends were cut back, 3 bases at V and 0 bases at J, with 13 bases in the middle. The CDR3 region is CASSGGVGVSYEQYF. CDR3 in DNA: TGTGCCAGCAGCGGGGGGGTAGGGGTCTCCTACGAGCAGTACTTC.

The chain uses TRBV4-3 and TRBJ2-3, with 7 bases that match TRBD2. Per the germline V gene, CDR1 is LGHNA and CDR2 is YSLEER. The CDR3 loop spans 15 amino acids. The trim removed 4 bases at V and 0 bases at J, leaving 4 bases unmatched. The CDR3 DNA reads as TGCGCCAGCAGCCCGGGACTATCTAGCACAGATACGCAGTATTTT. Residues: CASSPGLSSTDTQYF.

This chain connects TRBV29-1 to TRBJ1-5; possibly TRBD1 for D (5 bases). V gave up 4 bases and J gave up 3 bases, with 16 bases separating them. Germline CDR1 SQVTM, CDR2 ANQGSEA. The CDR3 runs 15 residues. CDR3 DNA sequence: TGCAGCGTTGGCACAGGAGTCCGGGACAATCAGCCCCAGCATTTT. This gives the protein CSVGTGVRDNQPQHF.

The rearrangement joins TRBV2 to TRBJ2-1; tentatively, D is TRBD2 (6 bases). The CDR3 runs to 15 residues. Trimming shortened V by 8 bases and J by 0 bases, and 14 bases separated the two germline ends. Per the germline V gene, CDR1 is SNHLY and CDR2 is FYNNEI. CDR3 region: CASLDPGVSYNEQFF. The CDR3 DNA follows: TGTGCCAGCTTAGACCCGGGGGTCTCCTACAATGAGCAGTTCTTC.

For the CDR3, the DNA is TGTGCCAGCAGAGTTAGCCCGCAGGGGGCCTCCGGGGAGCTGTTTTTT. Translating it yields CASRVSPQGASGELFF. The V call is TRBV7-8, the J call TRBJ2-2, with 8 bases lining up with TRBD1. This CDR3 is built from 16 residues. Germline CDR1 reads SGHVS; CDR2 reads FQNEAQ. V lost 6 bases to trimming and J lost 6 bases; unmatched junction nucleotides: 12.

The chain recombines TRBV12-5 with TRBJ2-3; either TRBD1 or TRBD2 may supply D (6 bases each). Trimming shortened V by 7 bases and J by 4 bases, and 18 bases separated the two germline ends. This CDR3 has 15 amino acids. Germline CDR1 is LGHNT and CDR2 is FRNRAP. CDR3 sequence reads: CASAQQGGRSDTQYF. The CDR3 region has the DNA TGTGCTAGTGCCCAACAAGGGGGGAGATCAGATACGCAGTATTTT. Full variable domain (rest looked up from reference TRBV12-5 and TRBJ2-3): DARVTQTPRHKVTEMGQEVTMRCQPILGHNTVFWYRQTMMQGLELLAYFRNRAPLDDSGMPKDRFSAEMPDATLATLKIQPSEPRDSAVYFCASAQQGGRSDTQYFGPGTRLTVL.

This rearrangement joins TRBV19 to TRBJ2-1, with 9 bases lining up with TRBD2. Germline-derived CDR1 and CDR2 are LNHDA and SQIVND (reference sequence). The CDR3 loop spans 16 amino acids. Trimming removed 1 base from V and 5 bases from J; junction bases left unmatched: 6. CDR3 sequence (DNA): TGTGCCAGTAGTATAGCCGGGACTAGCTTAAACAATGAGCAGTTCTTC. Its translation is CASSIAGTSLNNEQFF.

This clone was seen only once. This chain joins TRBV4-1 and TRBJ2-4; 7 bases match TRBD1. Trimming cost V 2 bases and J 8 bases; bases outside gene matches: 9. Germline assignment: CDR1 MGHRA and CDR2 YSYEKL. CDR3 length equals 15 residues. The CDR3 loop is CASSQQDRVLDIQYF. Here the CDR3 DNA reads TGCGCCAGCAGCCAACAAGACAGGGTCTTAGACATTCAGTACTTC.

The gene calls are TRBV6-6 and TRBJ2-1; no firm D call. Germline loops: CDR1 MNHNY, CDR2 SVGAGI (reference sequence). Between the trimmed V and J ends, which lost 7 bases and 0 bases, there was a span of 7 bases. CDR3 length: 13 residues. The CDR3 nucleotides read TGTGCCAGCACTCCTGGCTCCTACAATGAGCAGTTCTTC. The encoded protein is CASTPGSYNEQFF.

This clone was seen once. The chain recombines TRBV5-1 with TRBJ2-3, with TRBD1 identical over 8 bases. This CDR3 has 17 amino acids. The V gene's germline CDR1 is SGHRS and CDR2 YFSETQ. Trimming cost V 4 bases and J 0 bases; bases outside gene matches: 10. Here the CDR3 reads CASSLGTGDLSTDTQYF. The CDR3 bases are TGCGCCAGCAGCCTTGGGACAGGAGACCTCAGCACAGATACGCAGTATTTT. The full variable domain, its missing parts supplied by reference TRBV5-1 and TRBJ2-3, is KAGVTQTPRYLIKTRGQQVTLSCSPISGHRSVSWYQQTPGQGLQFLFEYFSETQRNKGNFPGRFSGRQFSNSRSEMNVSTLELGDSALYLCASSLGTGDLSTDTQYFGPGTRLTVL.

The chain recombines TRBV10-1 with TRBJ2-3; tentatively, D is TRBD2 (6 bases). Per the germline V gene, CDR1 is WNHNN and CDR2 is SYGVQD (reference sequence). Deletions cut 5 bases from V and 0 bases from J, with 12 bases between. This CDR3 comprises 15 residues. This CDR3 is CASSKGTFSTDTQYF. The CDR3 region has the DNA TGCGCCAGCAGTAAGGGGACTTTTAGCACAGATACGCAGTATTTT.

The CDR3 coding sequence is TGTGCTAGTGGTCCAAGGGGAGGGGGAGGCTACACCTTC. It translates to CASGPRGGGGYTF. The chain recombines TRBV12-5 with TRBJ1-2; maybe TRBD1 (6 bases). This CDR3 is built from 13 residues. The germline V and J ends were trimmed by 5 bases and 8 bases, with 15 bases remaining between them. Germline loops: CDR1 LGHNT, CDR2 FRNRAP. The full variable domain, in which reference TRBV12-5 and TRBJ1-2 provide the parts outside the CDR3, is DARVTQTPRHKVTEMGQEVTMRCQPILGHNTVFWYRQTMMQGLELLAYFRNRAPLDDSGMPKDRFSAEMPDATLATLKIQPSEPRDSAVYFCASGPRGGGGYTFGSGTRLTVV.

The CDR3 spells CASIRTGEWGTDTQYF. For the CDR3, the DNA is TGTGCCAGCATCAGGACGGGGGAGTGGGGCACAGATACGCAGTATTTT. The chain has TRBV7-9 and TRBJ2-3; D is perhaps TRBD2 (6 bases). The V gene's germline CDR1 is SEHNR and CDR2 FQNEAQ (reference sequence). Trimming removed 7 bases at V and 1 base at J, with 18 bases between. CDR3 length: 16 residues.

This clone has more than one count but fewer than ten. This chain uses TRBV7-2 with TRBJ1-2; maybe TRBD1 (5 bases). CDR1 is SGHTA and CDR2 is FQGNSA in the germline V gene. The CDR3 contains 13 residues. V was trimmed by 5 bases and J by 7 bases, leaving 14 bases between them. As DNA, the CDR3 is TGTGCCAGCAGCCAAAGGGCCCAGGGTGGCTACACCTTC. This translates into CASSQRAQGGYTF.

The chain employs TRBV27 and TRBJ1-1; 8 nucleotides match TRBD1. CDR3 size: 14 residues. The germline V gene encodes CDR1 MNHEY and CDR2 SMNVEV (reference sequence). V gave up 7 bases and J gave up 4 bases; unmatched junction bases: 8. CDR3 region: CASTLTGGGTEAFF. CDR3 in DNA: TGTGCCAGCACCCTAACAGGGGGGGGCACTGAAGCTTTCTTT.

The V call is TRBV15, the J call TRBJ2-2; unclear D gene. The CDR3 sequence is 17 residues long. Germline lookup yields CDR1 LNHNV and CDR2 YYDKDF (reference sequence). Deletions cut 5 bases from V and 0 bases from J, with 16 bases between. The CDR3 nucleotides are TGTGCCACCAGCGAGAAGAGAGGCAGGACGAACACCGGGGAGCTGTTTTTT. Amino acid sequence: CATSEKRGRTNTGELFF.

V and J are TRBV5-1 and TRBJ1-1; tentatively, D is TRBD1 (5 bases). The germline V gene encodes CDR1 SGHRS and CDR2 YFSETQ. Trimming stripped 5 bases from V and 5 bases from J, with 13 bases between. The CDR3 has 13 amino acids. The CDR3 DNA sequence: TGCGCCAGCAGATACGAAGGACAAACTGAAGCTTTCTTT. This gives the protein CASRYEGQTEAFF.

The CDR3 DNA reads as TGTGCCAGTAGCACCACAGGGATTGACAATCAGCCCCAGCATTTT. Translated: CASSTTGIDNQPQHF. The V gene is TRBV19, the J gene TRBJ1-5; possibly TRBD1 for D (6 bases). The germline gives CDR1 LNHDA, CDR2 SQIVND (reference sequence). This CDR3 is 15 amino acids long. The germline V and J ends were trimmed by 6 bases and 3 bases, with 15 bases remaining between them.

A few counts support this clone. CDR3 DNA sequence: TGCGCCAGCAGCCAAGATGAAAGTCAGCCCCAGCATTTT. Protein product: CASSQDESQPQHF. V usage is TRBV4-1 and J usage is TRBJ1-5; D unresolved. This CDR3 region has 13 residues. The germline V and J ends were trimmed by 0 bases and 6 bases, with 6 bases remaining between them. Germline V gene lookup returns CDR1 MGHRA and CDR2 YSYEKL.

The chain carries TRBV5-1 and TRBJ1-2, with unresolved D. V shed 3 bases and J shed 4 bases, with 19 bases lying between them. Germline loops: CDR1 SGHRS, CDR2 YFSETQ. This CDR3 is 16 amino acids long. CDR3 region: CASSSLIAGQSYGYTF. The CDR3 DNA reads TGCGCCAGCAGCTCACTTATCGCAGGTCAATCCTATGGCTACACCTTC.

The chain joins TRBV5-1 to TRBJ2-3; 8 bases map to TRBD2. J gave up 5 bases and V 7 bases, and 15 bases lay outside the gene matches. Germline CDR1 reads SGHRS; CDR2 reads YFSETQ. This CDR3 contains 16 residues. CDR3 loop: CASQSRGGPRGDTQYF. The DNA of the CDR3 is TGCGCCAGCCAGTCGCGCGGGGGGCCTAGGGGAGATACGCAGTATTTT. The variable domain in full, completed from reference TRBV5-1 and TRBJ2-3, reads KAGVTQTPRYLIKTRGQQVTLSCSPISGHRSVSWYQQTPGQGLQFLFEYFSETQRNKGNFPGRFSGRQFSNSRSEMNVSTLELGDSALYLCASQSRGGPRGDTQYFGPGTRLTVL.

V gene TRBV28 combines with J gene TRBJ1-6, with 10 bases fitting TRBD1. V gave up 3 bases and J gave up 7 bases; unmatched junction bases: 9. The CDR3 spans 17 residues. Germline V CDR1 and CDR2: MDHEN, SYDVKM. CDR3 nucleotides: TGTGCCAGCAGTTTCTTCCGGGACAGGGGCTGGAATTCACCCCTCCACTTT. It translates to CASSFFRDRGWNSPLHF.

The rearrangement uses TRBV28 and TRBJ1-3; D not resolved. This CDR3 has 15 residues. Germline lookup yields CDR1 MDHEN and CDR2 SYDVKM. V was clipped by 5 bases and J by 0 bases, with 11 bases between them. The CDR3 DNA reads TGTGCCAGCAGTAGGAGGTCGAGCTCTGGAAACACCATATATTTT. Amino acid sequence: CASSRRSSSGNTIYF. The full variable domain, with the rest looked up from reference TRBV28 and TRBJ1-3, is DVKVTQSSRYLVKRTGEKVFLECVQDMDHENMFWYRQDPGLGLRLIYFSYDVKMKEKGDIPEGYSVSREKKERFSLILESASTNQTSMYLCASSRRSSSGNTIYFGEGSWLTVV.

The sample holds one count of this clone. The chain recombines TRBV10-3 with TRBJ2-7, with 8 bases identical to TRBD2. Germline trimming cut 6 bases from V and 3 bases from J; bases unmatched to any gene: 4. This CDR3 is 13 amino acids long. Per germline, CDR1 ENHRY and CDR2 SYGVKD. The CDR3 region has the DNA TGTGCCATCAGCGGGACTAGGGACTACGAGCAGTACTTC. It codes for CAISGTRDYEQYF.

This rearrangement joins TRBV7-3 to TRBJ1-6, with D possibly being TRBD1 (6 bases). This CDR3 is 14 amino acids long. V lost 5 bases to trimming and J lost 12 bases, with 17 bases between them. CDR1 and CDR2 from the germline V gene are SGHTA and FQGTGA. In DNA form, the CDR3 reads TGTGCCAGCAGCCCAAGGGGGGGGGAACAACCCCTCCACTTT. Amino acids: CASSPRGGEQPLHF. The complete variable domain, with remaining parts taken from reference TRBV7-3 and TRBJ1-6, reads GAGVSQTPSNKVTEKGKYVELRCDPISGHTALYWYRQSLGQGPEFLIYFQGTGAADDSGLPNDRFFAVRPEGSVSTLKIQRTERGDSAVYLCASSPRGGEQPLHFGNGTRLTVT.